The subject of this entry is one T cell receptor (beta chain). This clone was seen repeatedly, ten times or more. Its antigen remains unidentified. Nothing much larger sits one base from this clone, and base qualities are not available. All of the isolated RNA was reverse transcribed with the High Capacity cDNA Reverse Transcription Kit, so expressed TCRB transcripts were sequenced. Naive, central memory and regulatory T cell samples underwent deep immunoSEQ sequencing, averaging around 4 million total reads per sample. Sorted cells were lysed in RLT buffer, and RNA was extracted using DNase-treated RNeasy Micro or Mini kits according to cell number. Each cell subset was processed separately to prevent cross-contamination, with patient and healthy donor samples processed together. The immunoSEQ multiplex PCR was used to amplify TCRB sequences from cDNA, generating 87-bp fragments that spanned the CDR3 region. Sequencing of the amplicons was done on the Illumina HiSeq platform. As for how the authors treated the data: Synthetic template baselines were used to correct PCR bias computationally, reads within Hamming distance 2 were collapsed, and singletons that could not be merged were discarded. By aligning reads against IMGT, V, D and J genes, CDR3 length, and insertions or deletions at six rearrangement sites were assigned. Within each subset, clonotype counts were normalized to sorted cell number, after which true diversity and Gini coefficients were computed with the tcR R package. The overlap coefficient, calculated on TCRB nucleotide sequences, was used to quantify repertoire sharing. TCRdb retrieved this table from immuneACCESS and kept in-frame rearrangements only. Not all clones are present; in checked studies, unresolved V genes account for under half, and no reason is known for the remainder. Clone size and the V and J calls come from that table; the DNA yielded D and trimming. Recorded for this sample are about 390,000 clones; 8.5% to 10% of them occurred a single time. The ten largest clonotypes hold roughly 0.54% of the sample.

A single peripheral blood draw of about 120 mL on average was collected from each donor into heparinised tubes. Using a panel that included CD45RO, CCR7, CD25, CD127, CD95 and CD27, naive, central memory, regulatory and stem cell-like memory CD4+ T cells were sorted on a BD FACSAria II. All sorted populations exceeded 95% purity. PBMCs were isolated right away by Lymphoprep density gradient centrifugation and were stained directly, without culture. So that batch effects would be minimized, each experiment stained and sorted samples in pairs, pairing one healthy donor with one patient. Reading from cysteine to phenylalanine, the CDR3 counts 15 amino acids. Only CDR3 DNA remains: 45 bases, in frame from the first base. Taken from the germline V gene, the CDR1 and CDR2 loops are SGHDN and FVKESK. V gives up 4 bases and J gives up 0 bases, and the segment between their germline ends measures 9 bases.

The data originate from a study of beta chain features in type 1 diabetes listed by TCRdb under 2018. With regard to the full study: Mean age, gender distribution, total cell number and subset yield were not different between patients and healthy donors. Across all samples, approximately 98,000,000 sorted cells were examined, and cell number per subset correlated strongly with RNA yield. In the study, TCRB repertoires of sorted circulating CD4+ T cell subsets from recently diagnosed type 1 diabetes patients were compared with those of matched healthy donors. Regulatory and stem cell-like memory subsets were isolated from only 8 patients and roughly eight healthy donors, whereas naive and central memory subsets came from all 30 or so donors. Broader findings and caveats from the paper: Because the HLA sub-analyses included only small numbers of individuals, any influence of HLA type on TCRB rearrangement was left unresolved. At VDJ recombination sites, patients with type 1 diabetes made fewer insertions and deleted more nucleotides, a pattern implying thymic rearrangement abnormalities. A moderate but significant shortening of TCRB CDR3 length was observed in type 1 diabetes patients in all four CD4+ subsets. Sequencing cDNA rather than genomic DNA could over-represent highly expressing activated cells, although activation and CD3 levels did not differ between groups. The naive, central memory and regulatory TCRB repertoires appeared to resemble one another more closely among patients than among healthy donors. PCR might favor shorter templates, but patient and control samples were amplified and corrected together, so any skew would affect both groups equally.

The sequencing sample was made of central memory CD4+ T cells from blood. This TCR was recovered from a man between 25 and 39 years old with type 1 diabetes. The chain was built from TRBV14 and TRBJ2-2; the D gene cannot be named for sure. The CDR3 amino acid sequence is: CASSPTGANTGELFF. The DNA is TGTGCCAGCAGCCCGACTGGGGCGAACACCGGGGAGCTGTTTTTT.